What follows is one T cell receptor beta chain and its context. Its target antigen remains unknown. No much larger clone exists at a distance of one base, and base qualities are not known. The CDR3 spans 14 residues, from the cysteine through the phenylalanine. This entry keeps only the CDR3 DNA: 42 bases, framed from base 1. Looking up the germline V gene (reference sequence) yields CDR1 WNHNN and CDR2 SYGVQD. V has 5 bases trimmed and J has 6 bases trimmed; junction bases matching no gene number 6. The record originates from a study of blood T cell repertoires in COVID-19 (dated by TCRdb to 2018 to 2020). In terms of the full investigation: Samples covering the acute and convalescent phases of COVID-19 were provided by collaborators in the United States, Italy and Spain. Subjects who had been exposed to COVID-19, were actively infected with it, or had recovered from it provided the deeply sampled blood TCRbeta repertoires that made up the dataset. HLA class I and class II types, where available, came from metadata supplied by the sample provider rather than from assay-based typing. A de-identified subject ID, COVID-19 status, age in years and sex were almost always included in the sample metadata. The samples were drawn from two sources: the first 160 participants of the ongoing ImmuneRACE study, and approximately 1,300 subjects contributed by 6 global collaborators. The repertoires were released in a freely available public database meant as a resource for research on the immune response to SARS-CoV-2. The material from the prospective study consisted of cDNA or gDNA derived from T cells, B-cell-depleted T cells, or PBMCs. Overall study results and their limits: How much clinical and demographic metadata was included differed by source and by participant, and the metadata was provided uncurated.

The immunoSEQ Assay, a bias-controlled multiplex PCR, was used to amplify TCRbeta CDR3 regions from genomic DNA. Processing in the source paper ran as follows. The number of nucleated cells in each sample was estimated by amplification of reference gene primers within the assay. To quantify the absolute abundance of each unique TCRbeta CDR3 rearrangement, sequence reads were collapsed and filtered. For each sample, productive Simpson clonality was calculated by taking the square root of Simpson's diversity index across productive rearrangements. TCRdb provides this immuneACCESS table in a form limited to in-frame rearrangements. Some clones are lacking; in checked studies, under half of them reflect an unresolved V gene, and why the rest are absent is not known. That table supplies the V and J calls and clone size; D and trimming were determined from the DNA. The table for this sample lists 97,000 or so clones; around nine tenths of them were counted only once. In total, the top ten clones hold 1.9% of the sample.

In Seattle, one collaborating source enrolled patients while the infection was active and tracked those patients longitudinally over the course of disease. The collaborating institutions used their own protocols to collect whole blood in K2EDTA tubes. For TCRbeta analysis, collaborator samples were shipped as frozen whole blood, as isolated PBMCs, or as DNA extracted from either sample type. The V gene is TRBV10-1 and the J gene is TRBJ2-1; 8 middle bases align to TRBD2. This TCR was recovered from a woman in her forties or fifties with COVID-19, enrolled during active disease. The sample comprised peripheral blood. The DNA reads as follows: TGCGCCAGCAGTCTTGGACTAGCTCCCAATGAGCAGTTCTTC. Its protein product is CASSLGLAPNEQFF.